The 24 T cell receptor beta chains listed next were all sequenced from one sample in a study of blood T cell repertoires in COVID-19. Libraries were prepared by immunoSEQ multiplex PCR; TCRdb keeps only in-frame clonotypes and omits some of them. The table shows around 250,000 clones, with 82% occurring only once. Input material: peripheral blood. The receptors derive from a woman aged 18 to 35 with acute or convalescent COVID-19.

The chain carries TRBV6-6 and TRBJ1-5; 7 positions match TRBD1. Trimming cost V 7 bases and J 1 base; bases outside gene matches: 10. CDR3 length: 16 amino acids. Germline CDR1 MNHNY, CDR2 SVGAGI (reference sequence). CDR3 in amino acids: CASIQGKGASNQPQHF. The CDR3 DNA reads TGTGCCAGCATCCAAGGGAAGGGGGCCAGCAATCAGCCCCAGCATTTT.

V and J are TRBV4-2 and TRBJ1-4; no firm D call. The CDR3 is 15 amino acids. The V end was cut by 7 bases, the J end by 8 bases, with 20 bases between. The V gene's germline CDR1 is LGHNA and CDR2 YNFKEQ. The CDR3 bases are TGTGCCAGCACCGAAGCCGAGGGTCTCTACGAAAAACTGTTTTTT. It translates to CASTEAEGLYEKLFF.

The chain recombines TRBV29-1 with TRBJ2-2; possibly TRBD1 for D (5 bases). Looked up from germline, CDR1 is SQVTM and CDR2 is ANQGSEA. The CDR3 length is 13 residues. V gave up 4 bases and J gave up 1 base, with 7 bases separating them. The CDR3 sequence: CSVGQGNTGELFF. In DNA form, the CDR3 reads TGCAGCGTTGGCCAGGGGAACACCGGGGAGCTGTTTTTT.

This clone was counted between two and nine times. CDR3 nucleotides: TGTGCCAGCCAACAGGGAACGAACACCGGGGAGCTGTTTTTT. This sequence encodes CASQQGTNTGELFF. The gene calls are TRBV2 and TRBJ2-2, with TRBD1 as a possible D gene (6 bases). Germline CDR1 is SNHLY and CDR2 is FYNNEI. This CDR3 spans 14 amino acids. V lost 8 bases and J 0 bases, leaving 10 bases between the germline ends.

Here the CDR3 reads CASSPWREGTGDEQYF. In nucleotides, the CDR3 is TGTGCCAGCAGCCCCTGGCGTGAGGGGACAGGGGACGAGCAGTACTTC. The chain combines TRBV6-6 with TRBJ2-7, with TRBD1 matching 10 bases. Trimming at V came to 6 bases and at J to 5 bases, leaving 13 bases not matched to a gene. The germline V gene encodes CDR1 MNHNY and CDR2 SVGAGI (reference sequence). This CDR3 is built from 16 residues.

This clone was observed many times. The chain uses TRBV27 and TRBJ1-2; TRBD1 aligns across 8 bases. Germline CDR1 and CDR2: MNHEY and SMNVEV (reference sequence). The CDR3 has 14 amino acids. V lost 6 bases and J lost 7; bases outside the gene matches: 10. The CDR3 reads CASSPDRGGGGYTF. CDR3 DNA: TGTGCCAGCAGCCCCGACAGGGGTGGTGGTGGCTACACCTTC.

The genes are TRBV19 and TRBJ2-4; 7 bases line up with TRBD2. The CDR3 loop spans 15 amino acids. V was pared by 4 bases and J by 0 bases, with 3 bases of the junction left unmatched. CDR1 and CDR2 (germline): LNHDA, SQIVND (reference sequence). CDR3 DNA sequence: TGTGCCAGTAGTAGGCGGGGGTTAGCCAAAAACATTCAGTACTTC. This encodes CASSRRGLAKNIQYF.

The gene calls are TRBV6-5 and TRBJ2-7, with D possibly matching TRBD1 (6 bases). V gave up 5 bases and J gave up 4 bases, with 15 bases separating them. CDR3 length: 14 amino acids. Germline lookup yields CDR1 MNHEY and CDR2 SVGAGI. The CDR3 coding sequence is TGTGCCAGCAGTCGCCCGGGACACCCTTACGAGCAGTACTTC. Protein product: CASSRPGHPYEQYF.

The chain joins TRBV18 to TRBJ1-1; 10 nucleotides line up with TRBD1. Germline lookup yields CDR1 KGHSH and CDR2 LQKENI. This CDR3 is built from 16 residues. V gave up 1 base and J gave up 3 bases; unmatched junction bases: 5. CDR3 region: CASSPQGTGADTEAFF. The CDR3 nucleotides are TGTGCCAGCTCACCACAGGGGACAGGGGCAGACACTGAAGCTTTCTTT.

The chain is built from TRBV5-1 and TRBJ2-5; D gene uncertain. The CDR3 is 13 residues long. CDR1 SGHRS and CDR2 YFSETQ come from the germline V gene. Trimming took off 0 bases at V and 5 bases at J, with 8 bases between the two ends. CDR3 sequence (DNA): TGCGCCAGCAGCTTGGGGTCTGCGGAGACCCAGTACTTC. It codes for CASSLGSAETQYF.

The V gene is TRBV27, the J gene TRBJ2-3; 8 bases map to TRBD2. There are 15 residues in the CDR3. The J segment lost 6 bases and the V segment lost 3 bases, leaving 8 bases of the junction unmatched. Germline assignment: CDR1 MNHEY and CDR2 SMNVEV (reference sequence). The DNA for the CDR3 is TGTGCCAGCAGTTTTCGGGAGGGCCTATTCGATACGCAGTATTTT. Protein product: CASSFREGLFDTQYF.

The chain uses TRBV19 and TRBJ1-1, with 9 bases that match TRBD1. Germline-derived CDR1 and CDR2 are LNHDA and SQIVND (reference sequence). The CDR3 runs to 14 residues. V dropped 4 bases and J dropped 1; count of bases not matched to a gene: 1. The CDR3 spells CASSKQGANTEAFF. Here the CDR3 DNA reads TGTGCCAGTAGTAAACAGGGGGCGAACACTGAAGCTTTCTTT.

The rearrangement uses TRBV19 and TRBJ1-5, with D perhaps matching TRBD1 (6 bases). This CDR3 is 17 amino acids long. Germline V CDR1 and CDR2: LNHDA, SQIVND (reference sequence). V lost 3 bases, J lost 6 bases, and 21 bases lay in between. CDR3 region: CASSIEGGGFWGQPQHF. In nucleotides, the CDR3 is TGTGCCAGTAGTATTGAGGGAGGGGGTTTTTGGGGTCAGCCCCAGCATTTT.

The chain is built from TRBV10-1 and TRBJ2-5; the D gene is possibly TRBD2 (5 bases). Trimming left V 8 bases short and J 3 bases short, with 13 bases between. Germline CDR1 and CDR2: WNHNN and SYGVQD (reference sequence). The CDR3 contains 13 residues. CDR3 in amino acids: CASRGPGEETQYF. The CDR3 DNA sequence: TGCGCCAGCCGGGGTCCCGGGGAAGAGACCCAGTACTTC.

V usage is TRBV3-1 (or the pseudogene TRBV3-2) and J usage is TRBJ2-3; 12 positions agree with TRBD2. V dropped 7 bases and J dropped 5; count of bases not matched to a gene: 16. Germline V gene data show CDR1 as LGHDT and CDR2 as YNNKEL (reference sequence). The CDR3 has 18 residues. This CDR3 reads CASINLCGLAGGLDTQYF. The CDR3, as DNA: TGTGCCAGCATCAACCTGTGTGGGCTAGCGGGAGGGTTAGATACGCAGTATTTT.

V gene TRBV23-1 combines with J gene TRBJ2-7, with TRBD2 matching 10 bases. TRBV23-1 belongs to the ORF category, with a function that is uncertain. With 6 bases clipped from V and 0 bases from J, the junction kept 8 bases outside the gene matches. This CDR3 has 16 amino acids. The CDR3 region has the DNA TGCGCCAGCAGCTCCATTGGACTAGCGGACTCCTACGAGCAGTACTTC. Protein product: CASSSIGLADSYEQYF.

The chain links TRBV7-3 to TRBJ2-2; 10 bases line up with TRBD2. CDR3 length: 15 amino acids. Per germline, CDR1 SGHTA and CDR2 FQGTGA. V lost 4 bases and J lost 4; bases outside the gene matches: 3. The CDR3 here is CASSSIAGGTGELFF. CDR3 sequence (DNA): TGTGCCAGCAGCTCTATAGCGGGGGGCACCGGGGAGCTGTTTTTT.

In DNA form, the CDR3 reads TGTGCCAGCAGCGCCACTACGAACACTGAAGCTTTCTTT. As protein: CASSATTNTEAFF. The chain carries TRBV7-9 and TRBJ1-1; D is uncertain. CDR3 length equals 13 residues. V dropped 5 bases and J dropped 1 base, with 8 bases sitting between them. In germline, CDR1 is SEHNR, CDR2 FQNEAQ (reference sequence).

The chain links TRBV28 to TRBJ1-3, with D unresolved. With 2 bases removed from V and 2 bases from J, the gap between germline ends came to 7 bases. In germline, CDR1 is MDHEN, CDR2 SYDVKM. The CDR3 totals 14 residues. Here the CDR3 reads CASSLLGPGNTIYF. The CDR3 DNA is TGTGCCAGCAGTTTACTGGGCCCTGGAAACACCATATATTTT.

The J gene is TRBJ2-7, the V gene TRBV30, with D hard to call. CDR1 and CDR2 from the germline V gene are GTSNPN and SVGIG (reference sequence). The CDR3 sequence is 14 residues long. Trimming pared 2 bases from V and 0 bases from J, leaving 11 bases between. In DNA, the CDR3 is TGTGCCTGGAGTAGGTGGTCGGGCTCCTACGAGCAGTACTTC. Protein: CAWSRWSGSYEQYF.

The CDR3 DNA sequence: TGTGCCAGCAGTGAAGAGGGGGTAGTACAGCCCCAGCATTTT. Residues: CASSEEGVVQPQHF. This chain uses TRBV2 with TRBJ1-5; D may be TRBD1 (6 bases). This CDR3 has 14 amino acids. Germline V gene sequence: CDR1 SNHLY, CDR2 FYNNEI. The ends were cut back, 1 base at V and 7 bases at J, with 11 bases in the middle.

The chain has TRBV14 and TRBJ2-1; possible D gene TRBD2, 5 bases. Germline V lookup: CDR1 SGHDN, CDR2 FVKESK. The CDR3 loop spans 12 amino acids. Trimming stripped 3 bases from V and 6 bases from J, with 6 bases between. CDR3 in DNA: TGTGCCAGCAGCCATGGGAGCAATGAGCAGTTCTTC. Residues: CASSHGSNEQFF.

This clone was picked up a small number of times. V usage is TRBV11-2 and J usage is TRBJ2-7, with 12 bases lining up with TRBD2. The CDR3 loop spans 18 amino acids. Germline V CDR1 and CDR2: SGHAT, FQNNGV. V lost 0 bases, J lost 5 bases, and 11 bases stayed unmatched. The CDR3 DNA reads as TGTGCCAGCAGCTTAGAGGTTGGACTAGCGGGATGGATCAACGAGCAGTACTTC. The encoded protein is CASSLEVGLAGWINEQYF. The whole variable domain, filled in from reference TRBV11-2 and TRBJ2-7, reads EAGVAQSPRYKIIEKRQSVAFWCNPISGHATLYWYQQILGQGPKLLIQFQNNGVVDDSQLPKDRFSAERLKGVDSTLKIQPAKLEDSAVYLCASSLEVGLAGWINEQYFGPGTRLTVT.

The chain has TRBV19 and TRBJ2-3; tentatively, D is TRBD2 (6 bases). Germline CDR1 LNHDA, CDR2 SQIVND (reference sequence). Trimming took off 7 bases at V and 5 bases at J, with 19 bases between the two ends. This CDR3 comprises 15 residues. CDR3 DNA sequence: TGTGCCAGTAACCCGTCCGGAGGGCCTGTAGATACGCAGTATTTT. Translated: CASNPSGGPVDTQYF.